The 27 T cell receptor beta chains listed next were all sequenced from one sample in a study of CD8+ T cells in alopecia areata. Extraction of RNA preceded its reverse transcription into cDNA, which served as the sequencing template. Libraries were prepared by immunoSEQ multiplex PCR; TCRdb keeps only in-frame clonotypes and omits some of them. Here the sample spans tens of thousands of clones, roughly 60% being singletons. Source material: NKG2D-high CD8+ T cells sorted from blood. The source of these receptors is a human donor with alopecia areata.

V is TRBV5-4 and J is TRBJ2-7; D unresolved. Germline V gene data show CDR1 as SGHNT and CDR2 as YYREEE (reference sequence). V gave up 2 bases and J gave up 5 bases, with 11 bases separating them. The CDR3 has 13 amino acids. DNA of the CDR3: TGTGCCAGCAGCTTATACAGAGTCGACGAGCAGTACTTC. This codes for CASSLYRVDEQYF.

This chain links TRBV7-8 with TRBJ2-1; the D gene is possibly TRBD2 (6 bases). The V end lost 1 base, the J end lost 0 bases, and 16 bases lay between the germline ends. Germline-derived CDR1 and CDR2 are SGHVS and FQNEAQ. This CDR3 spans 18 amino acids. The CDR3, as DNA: TGTGCCAGCAGCTTAGAGGACCGCGGGGTGGGCTCCTACAATGAGCAGTTCTTC. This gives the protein CASSLEDRGVGSYNEQFF.

As DNA, the CDR3 is TGCGCCAGCAGCCCACACGTTCCGGGCACCGGGGAGCTGTTTTTT. Its translation: CASSPHVPGTGELFF. This rearrangement joins TRBV4-1 to TRBJ2-2; no reliable D call. CDR1 and CDR2 (germline): MGHRA, YSYEKL. With 4 bases removed from V and 4 bases from J, the gap between germline ends came to 13 bases. The CDR3 spans 15 residues.

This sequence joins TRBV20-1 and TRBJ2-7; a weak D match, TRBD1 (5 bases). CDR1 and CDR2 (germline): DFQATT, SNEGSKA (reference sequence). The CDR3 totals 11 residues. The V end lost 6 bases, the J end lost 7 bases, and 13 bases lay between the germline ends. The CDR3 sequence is CSATPGFEQYF. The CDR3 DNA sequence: TGCAGTGCGACCCCAGGGTTTGAGCAGTACTTC.

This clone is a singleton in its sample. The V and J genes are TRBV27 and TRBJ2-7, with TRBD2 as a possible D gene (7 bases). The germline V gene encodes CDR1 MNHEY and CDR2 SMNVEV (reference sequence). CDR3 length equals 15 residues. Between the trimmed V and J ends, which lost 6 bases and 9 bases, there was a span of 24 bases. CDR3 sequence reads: CASRRRTRDNLGQYF. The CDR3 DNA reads TGTGCCAGCAGGAGGAGGACTAGGGACAACCTGGGGCAGTACTTC.

CDR3: CASSLFIGLVEETQYF. The CDR3 DNA is TGTGCCAGCAGCTTGTTTATTGGATTGGTGGAGGAGACCCAGTACTTC. The V call is TRBV5-4, the J call TRBJ2-5; the D is unclear. The CDR3 consists of 16 residues. The V end lost 1 base, the J end lost 5 bases, and 18 bases lay between the germline ends. Germline V gene sequence: CDR1 SGHNT, CDR2 YYREEE (reference sequence).

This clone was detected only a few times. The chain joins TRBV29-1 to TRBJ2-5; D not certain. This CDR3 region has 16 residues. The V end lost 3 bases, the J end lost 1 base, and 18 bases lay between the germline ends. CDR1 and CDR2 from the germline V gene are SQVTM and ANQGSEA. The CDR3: CSVDSGAPTLQETQYF. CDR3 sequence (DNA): TGCAGCGTTGATTCCGGCGCGCCGACCCTCCAAGAGACCCAGTACTTC. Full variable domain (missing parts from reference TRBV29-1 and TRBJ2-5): SAVISQKPSRDICQRGTSLTIQCQVDSQVTMMFWYRQQPGQSLTLIATANQGSEATYESGFVIDKFPISRPNLTFSTLTVSNMSPEDSSIYLCSVDSGAPTLQETQYFGPGTRLLVL.

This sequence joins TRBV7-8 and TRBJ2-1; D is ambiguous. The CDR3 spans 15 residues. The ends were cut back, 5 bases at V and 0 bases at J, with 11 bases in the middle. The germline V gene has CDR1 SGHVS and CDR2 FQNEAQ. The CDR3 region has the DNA TGTGCCAGCAGCCCGGCGCTGAGCTCCTACAATGAGCAGTTCTTC. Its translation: CASSPALSSYNEQFF.

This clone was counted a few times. In DNA form, the CDR3 reads TGCGCCAGCAGCGACCGACTGGCTAGCGGTCATAACAATGAGCAGTTCTTC. Protein: CASSDRLASGHNNEQFF. This chain links TRBV4-1 with TRBJ2-1; 7 nucleotides align to TRBD2. Germline V CDR1 and CDR2: MGHRA, YSYEKL. The V gene end was trimmed by 5 bases and the J gene end by 5 bases; junction bases not matched to a gene: 15. The CDR3 is 17 amino acids.

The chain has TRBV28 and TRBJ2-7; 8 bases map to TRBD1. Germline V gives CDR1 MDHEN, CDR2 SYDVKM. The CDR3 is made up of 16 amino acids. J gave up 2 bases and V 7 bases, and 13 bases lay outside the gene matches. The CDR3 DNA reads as TGTGCCAGCAATATACAGACAGGGGTTTTACCCTACGAGCAGTACTTC. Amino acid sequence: CASNIQTGVLPYEQYF. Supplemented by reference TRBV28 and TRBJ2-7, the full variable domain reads DVKVTQSSRYLVKRTGEKVFLECVQDMDHENMFWYRQDPGLGLRLIYFSYDVKMKEKGDIPEGYSVSREKKERFSLILESASTNQTSMYLCASNIQTGVLPYEQYFGPGTRLTVT.

CDR3 sequence (DNA): TGTGCCAGCAGACCGACAGGGTACACCGGGGAGCTGTTTTTT. This translates into CASRPTGYTGELFF. The chain has TRBV6-5 and TRBJ2-2; 7 nucleotides align to TRBD1. The V segment lost 6 bases and the J segment 3 bases; nucleotides outside the gene matches: 4. The CDR3 runs to 14 residues. Germline loops: CDR1 MNHEY, CDR2 SVGAGI.

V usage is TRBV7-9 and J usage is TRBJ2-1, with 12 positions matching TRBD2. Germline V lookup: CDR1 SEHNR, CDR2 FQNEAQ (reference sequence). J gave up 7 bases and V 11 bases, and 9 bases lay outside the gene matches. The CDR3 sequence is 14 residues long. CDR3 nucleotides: TGTGCCTCCGAACTAGCGGGAGGTTTAAATGAGCAGTTCTTC. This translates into CASELAGGLNEQFF.

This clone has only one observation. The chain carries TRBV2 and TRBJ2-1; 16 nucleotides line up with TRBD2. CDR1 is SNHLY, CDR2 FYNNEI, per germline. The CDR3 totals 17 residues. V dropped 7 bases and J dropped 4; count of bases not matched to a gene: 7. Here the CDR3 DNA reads TGTGCCAGCATGACGGGACTAGCGGGGGGGCATTACAATGAGCAGTTCTTC. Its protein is CASMTGLAGGHYNEQFF.

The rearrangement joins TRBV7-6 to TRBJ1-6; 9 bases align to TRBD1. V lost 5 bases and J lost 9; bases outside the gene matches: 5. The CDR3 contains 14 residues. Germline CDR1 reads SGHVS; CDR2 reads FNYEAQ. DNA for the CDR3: TGTGCCAGCAGCCCGGACAGGGGTTCTTCACCCCTCCACTTT. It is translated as CASSPDRGSSPLHF.

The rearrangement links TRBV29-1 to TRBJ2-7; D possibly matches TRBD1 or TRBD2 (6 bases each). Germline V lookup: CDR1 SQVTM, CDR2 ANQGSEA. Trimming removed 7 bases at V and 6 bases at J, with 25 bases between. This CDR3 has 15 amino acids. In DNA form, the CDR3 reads TGCAGCGCCGCCGGGGCCCTTAGGGGGGTTGGCGAGCAGTACTTC. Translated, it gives CSAAGALRGVGEQYF.

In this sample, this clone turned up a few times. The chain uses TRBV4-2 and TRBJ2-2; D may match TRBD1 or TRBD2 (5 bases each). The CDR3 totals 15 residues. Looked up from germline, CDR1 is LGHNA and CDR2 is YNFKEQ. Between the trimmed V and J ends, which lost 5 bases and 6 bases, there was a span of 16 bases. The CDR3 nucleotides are TGTGCCAGCAGCAGAGGGGCTCACCAAGCCGGGGAGCTGTTTTTT. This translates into CASSRGAHQAGELFF.

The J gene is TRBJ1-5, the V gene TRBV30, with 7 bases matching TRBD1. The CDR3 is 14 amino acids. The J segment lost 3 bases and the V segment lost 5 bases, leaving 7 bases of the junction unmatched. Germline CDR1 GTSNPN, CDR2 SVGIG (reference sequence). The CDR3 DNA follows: TGTGCCTGGGGCGCAGGGGGTTACAATCAGCCCCAGCATTTT. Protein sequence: CAWGAGGYNQPQHF.

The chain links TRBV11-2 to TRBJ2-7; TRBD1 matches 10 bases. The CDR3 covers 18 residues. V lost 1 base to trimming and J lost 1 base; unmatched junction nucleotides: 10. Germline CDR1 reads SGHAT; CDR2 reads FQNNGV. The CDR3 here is CASSLAGVRDRGSYEQYF. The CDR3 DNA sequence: TGTGCCAGCAGCTTAGCGGGGGTACGGGACAGGGGTTCCTACGAGCAGTACTTC.

The DNA of the CDR3 is TGTGCCAGCAGTTCCATATCGACTAGCGGGGGGGCCAGCACAGATACGCAGTATTTT. Its protein product is CASSSISTSGGASTDTQYF. This rearrangement joins TRBV28 to TRBJ2-3; TRBD2 matches at 14 bases. Germline V gives CDR1 MDHEN, CDR2 SYDVKM. CDR3 size: 19 residues. Trimming cost V 4 bases and J 0 bases; bases outside gene matches: 9. Variable domain in full (rest from reference TRBV28 and TRBJ2-3): DVKVTQSSRYLVKRTGEKVFLECVQDMDHENMFWYRQDPGLGLRLIYFSYDVKMKEKGDIPEGYSVSREKKERFSLILESASTNQTSMYLCASSSISTSGGASTDTQYFGPGTRLTVL.

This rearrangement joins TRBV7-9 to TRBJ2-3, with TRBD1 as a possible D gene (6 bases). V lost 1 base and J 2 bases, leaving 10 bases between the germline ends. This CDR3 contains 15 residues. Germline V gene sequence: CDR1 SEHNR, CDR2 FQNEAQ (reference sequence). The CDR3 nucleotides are TGTGCCAGCAGCTTAGGGACAGTACACACAGATACGCAGTATTTT. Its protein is CASSLGTVHTDTQYF.

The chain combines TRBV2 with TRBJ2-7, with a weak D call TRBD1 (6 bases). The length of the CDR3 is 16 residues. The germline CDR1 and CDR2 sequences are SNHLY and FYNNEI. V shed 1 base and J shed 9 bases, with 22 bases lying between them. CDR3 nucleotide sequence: TGTGCCAGCAGTGAAGTTCTGGACAGTCAGTTACGAGGGCAGTACTTC. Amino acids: CASSEVLDSQLRGQYF.

The chain's CDR3 is CASSIQETQYF. CDR3 DNA: TGTGCCAGCAGCATCCAAGAGACCCAGTACTTC. This sequence joins TRBV11-2 and TRBJ2-5; D remains unclear. Germline CDR1 reads SGHAT; CDR2 reads FQNNGV. The CDR3 covers 11 residues. Trimming shortened V by 5 bases and J by 1 base, and 2 bases separated the two germline ends.

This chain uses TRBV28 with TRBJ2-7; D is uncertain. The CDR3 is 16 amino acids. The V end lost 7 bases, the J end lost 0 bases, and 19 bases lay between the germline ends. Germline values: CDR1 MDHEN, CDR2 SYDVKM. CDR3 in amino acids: CASKKMSSAGSYEQYF. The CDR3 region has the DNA TGTGCCAGCAAGAAAATGAGCAGCGCCGGCTCCTACGAGCAGTACTTC.

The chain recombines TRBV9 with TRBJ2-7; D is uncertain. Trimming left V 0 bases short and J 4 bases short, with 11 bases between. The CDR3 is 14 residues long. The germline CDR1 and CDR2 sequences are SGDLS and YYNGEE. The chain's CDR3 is CASSVEIGHYEQYF. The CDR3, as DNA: TGTGCCAGCAGCGTAGAAATTGGGCATTACGAGCAGTACTTC.

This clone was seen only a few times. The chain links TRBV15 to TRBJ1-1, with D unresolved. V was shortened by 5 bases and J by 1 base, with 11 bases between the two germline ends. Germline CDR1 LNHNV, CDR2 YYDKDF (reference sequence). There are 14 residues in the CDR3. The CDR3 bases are TGTGCCACCAGCGATAACATCGGGAACACTGAAGCTTTCTTT. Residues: CATSDNIGNTEAFF.

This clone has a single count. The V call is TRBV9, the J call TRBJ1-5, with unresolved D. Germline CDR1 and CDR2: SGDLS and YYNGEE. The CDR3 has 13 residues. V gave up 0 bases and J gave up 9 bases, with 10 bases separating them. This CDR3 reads CASSVGVFWPQHF. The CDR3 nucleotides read TGTGCCAGCAGCGTAGGTGTCTTTTGGCCCCAGCATTTT.

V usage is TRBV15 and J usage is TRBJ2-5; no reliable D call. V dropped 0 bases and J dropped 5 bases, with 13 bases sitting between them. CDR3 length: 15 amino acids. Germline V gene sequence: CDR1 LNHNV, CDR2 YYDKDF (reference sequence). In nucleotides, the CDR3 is TGTGCCACCAGCAGAGATATGGCACCTCAGGAGACCCAGTACTTC. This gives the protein CATSRDMAPQETQYF.